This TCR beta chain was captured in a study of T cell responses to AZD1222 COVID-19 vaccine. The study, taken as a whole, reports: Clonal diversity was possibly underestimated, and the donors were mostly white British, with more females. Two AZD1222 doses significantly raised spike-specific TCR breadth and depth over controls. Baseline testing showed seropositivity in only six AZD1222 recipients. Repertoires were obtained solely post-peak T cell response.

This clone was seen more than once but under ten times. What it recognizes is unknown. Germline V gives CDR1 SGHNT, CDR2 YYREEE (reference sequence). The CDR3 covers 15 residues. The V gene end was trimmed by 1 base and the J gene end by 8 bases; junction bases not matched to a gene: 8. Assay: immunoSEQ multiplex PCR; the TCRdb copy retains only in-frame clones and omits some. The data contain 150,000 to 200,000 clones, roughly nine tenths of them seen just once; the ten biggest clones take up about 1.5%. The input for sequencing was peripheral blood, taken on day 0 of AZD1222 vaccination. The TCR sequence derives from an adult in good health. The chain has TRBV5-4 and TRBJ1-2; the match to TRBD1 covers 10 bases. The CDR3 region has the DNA TGTGCCAGCAGCTTGCCCGGGGGACAGGGGTCCGGCTACACCTTC. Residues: CASSLPGGQGSGYTF.